These T cell receptor beta chains were read from a single sample in a study of metastatic and nonmetastatic thyroid tumors. From the PCR reads, TCRdb re-called clones with MiXCR. The repertoire holds approximately 40,000 clones, with around 28% as singletons. The sample was blood. The receptors shown here come from a male donor with papillary thyroid cancer or a benign thyroid nodule (not recorded which). Some clones in this sample may be carry-over from other donors' samples. Both conserved end residues are part of each CDR3. Each record gives: V gene, J gene, CDR3 protein.

TRBV4-2	TRBJ2-1	CASSHRTGEGGEQFF
TRBV12-3/TRBV12-4	TRBJ2-7	CASSRDRVEEYF
TRBV12-3/TRBV12-4	TRBJ1-5	CASSLGQGRNEPQHF
TRBV2	TRBJ2-6	CASSEEVTRSSPNVPTF
TRBV6-4	TRBJ2-7	CASSAIGKAFHEQYF
TRBV11-1	TRBJ2-3	CADPRQVSTDTQYF
TRBV9	TRBJ1-3	CASSYGQGPGNTIYF
TRBV20-1	TRBJ2-7	CSARIPSGRTPYEQYF
TRBV5-1	TRBJ2-2	CASRIQQRGGELFF
TRBV20-1	TRBJ2-7	CSAGETGKLTYEQYF
TRBV7-8	TRBJ1-1	CASKRAETGGDEAFF
TRBV4-2	TRBJ2-3	CASSQCVQGAGDTQYF
TRBV4-1	TRBJ2-2	CASSPPGLAGFVELFF
TRBV9	TRBJ2-7	CASSVEGGDFSRFEQYF
TRBV5-1	TRBJ2-7	CASSSLVDGPYEQYF
TRBV29-1	TRBJ1-1	CSVEVEGPRKAFF
TRBV18	TRBJ1-2	CASSPREGDYGYTF
TRBV28	TRBJ2-1	CASISAAEGNEQFF
TRBV5-1	TRBJ1-2	CASKIWGANYGYTF
TRBV12-3/TRBV12-4	TRBJ1-6	CASSTGPLKGNSPLHF